A selection of T cell receptor beta chains follows, all from one sample in a study of T cells in tuberculosis. Measured with immunoSEQ multiplex PCR; TCRdb has only the in-frame clones, and not every one. This sample yields some 23,000 clones, of which about 92% are seen a single time; 15% to 20% belongs to the top ten. Sample: PBMCs. The receptors come from a donor aged 10-29 years with latent tuberculosis or without tuberculosis infection. Some clones in this sample may be carry-over from other donors' samples. CDR3s include the opening cysteine and the closing phenylalanine or tryptophan. Each record gives: clone size, V gene, D gene, J gene, CDR3 DNA, CDR3 protein. D genes are given only for firm matches. The size entry is marked missing in some rows and otherwise reads once, few, many or a size class.

abundance: .; v_gene: TRBV19; d_gene: .; j_gene: TRBJ1-5; CDR3nt: TGTGCCAGTAGTTACAGGGCCCTTCAGCCCCAGCATTTT; CDR3aa: CASSYRALQPQHF
abundance: .; v_gene: TRBV2; d_gene: .; j_gene: TRBJ2-5; CDR3nt: TGTGCCAGCAGTGCGGTGCGGTCGCAGGGTTATGGGACCCAGTACTTC; CDR3aa: CASSAVRSQGYGTQYF
abundance: .; v_gene: TRBV5-1; d_gene: .; j_gene: TRBJ2-7; CDR3nt: TGCGCCAGCAGCTTGAGTTCTCGGGGGATGGGATTCCACGAGCAGTACTTC; CDR3aa: CASSLSSRGMGFHEQYF
abundance: .; v_gene: TRBV5-1; d_gene: TRBD1; j_gene: TRBJ1-3; CDR3nt: TGCGCCAGCAGCTTTAGGACAGGGGCGAACTCTGGAAACACCATATATTTT; CDR3aa: CASSFRTGANSGNTIYF
abundance: .; v_gene: TRBV5-1; d_gene: TRBD2; j_gene: TRBJ2-3; CDR3nt: TGCGCCAGCAGTGCGGAGGCTAGCGGGATCTCAGATACGCAGTATTTT; CDR3aa: CASSAEASGISDTQYF
abundance: .; v_gene: TRBV9; d_gene: TRBD1; j_gene: TRBJ2-7; CDR3nt: TGTGCCAGCAGCCTATCCCTAGCCGGGACAGGGGGGACCTACGAGCAGTACTTC; CDR3aa: CASSLSLAGTGGTYEQYF
abundance: .; v_gene: TRBV5-6; d_gene: .; j_gene: TRBJ1-5; CDR3nt: TGTGCCAGCAGCTTGGCGGGGGGGCAGCCCCAGCATTTT; CDR3aa: CASSLAGGQPQHF
abundance: .; v_gene: TRBV9; d_gene: TRBD1; j_gene: TRBJ2-1; CDR3nt: TGTGCCAGCAGCGTAGGAGGGACAGGGGTCTACAATGAGCAGTTCTTC; CDR3aa: CASSVGGTGVYNEQFF
abundance: once; v_gene: TRBV5-1; d_gene: TRBD1; j_gene: TRBJ1-2; CDR3nt: TGCGCCAGCAGGGGGACAGTCAACTATGGCTACACCTTC; CDR3aa: CASRGTVNYGYTF
abundance: .; v_gene: TRBV27; d_gene: .; j_gene: TRBJ2-3; CDR3nt: TGTGCCAGCCGGAGATGGCAGGGTCAAGATACGCAGTATTTT; CDR3aa: CASRRWQGQDTQYF
abundance: .; v_gene: TRBV29-1; d_gene: TRBD1; j_gene: TRBJ2-1; CDR3nt: TGCAGCGCCCCAGTCGATGGACAGGGAATTTTCAATGAGCAGTTCTTC; CDR3aa: CSAPVDGQGIFNEQFF
abundance: .; v_gene: TRBV6-1; d_gene: TRBD1; j_gene: TRBJ1-2; CDR3nt: TGTGCCAGCAGTGAAGCTCCGGGACAGGGTTTACGTGGCTACACCTTC; CDR3aa: CASSEAPGQGLRGYTF
abundance: .; v_gene: TRBV10-3; d_gene: TRBD1; j_gene: TRBJ1-1; CDR3nt: TGTGCCATCAGTGGGGGACAGGGTATTGGCACTGAAGCTTTCTTT; CDR3aa: CAISGGQGIGTEAFF
abundance: .; v_gene: TRBV10-1; d_gene: .; j_gene: TRBJ2-2; CDR3nt: TGCGCCAGCAGCAGGAACACCGGGGAGCTGTTTTTT; CDR3aa: CASSRNTGELFF
abundance: once; v_gene: TRBV19; d_gene: .; j_gene: TRBJ1-1; CDR3nt: TGTGCCAGTGCGGCAGCCCGTGGCACTGAAGCTTTCTTT; CDR3aa: CASAAARGTEAFF
abundance: .; v_gene: TRBV7-9; d_gene: .; j_gene: TRBJ2-7; CDR3nt: TGTGCCAGCAGCTTAGGTTGGACAGAATACGAGCAGTACTTC; CDR3aa: CASSLGWTEYEQYF
abundance: .; v_gene: TRBV5-1; d_gene: .; j_gene: TRBJ1-2; CDR3nt: TGCGCCATTACTCAGGGTTTTACCTATTCAGCTAACTATGGCTACACCTTC; CDR3aa: CAITQGFTYSANYGYTF
abundance: .; v_gene: TRBV29-1; d_gene: .; j_gene: TRBJ2-1; CDR3nt: TGCAGCGTCCGGGACTCCTACCTTGAGCAGTTCTTC; CDR3aa: CSVRDSYLEQFF
abundance: .; v_gene: TRBV5-8; d_gene: .; j_gene: TRBJ2-7; CDR3nt: TGTGCCAGCAGCGCCGCGGCCTACGAGCAGTACTTC; CDR3aa: CASSAAAYEQYF
abundance: .; v_gene: TRBV5-1; d_gene: .; j_gene: TRBJ1-1; CDR3nt: TGCGCCAGCAGCTTGGATGGCAATTGGAACACTGAAGCTTTCTTT; CDR3aa: CASSLDGNWNTEAFF
abundance: .; v_gene: TRBV11-2; d_gene: TRBD2; j_gene: TRBJ2-5; CDR3nt: TGTGCCAGCACCCCCTATCCAGGGACTATAGAGACCCAGTACTTC; CDR3aa: CASTPYPGTIETQYF
abundance: .; v_gene: TRBV6-5; d_gene: .; j_gene: TRBJ1-4; CDR3nt: TGTGCCAGCAGTAGGAGGGCCCAACAAGGTGAAAAACTGTTTTTT; CDR3aa: CASSRRAQQGEKLFF
abundance: .; v_gene: TRBV27; d_gene: TRBD1; j_gene: TRBJ1-2; CDR3nt: TGTGCCAGCAGTAAATATTGGGACAGGGGGCCCGGGGGCTACACCTTC; CDR3aa: CASSKYWDRGPGGYTF
abundance: once; v_gene: TRBV11-2; d_gene: .; j_gene: TRBJ2-1; CDR3nt: TGTGCCAGCAGCTCCAGTTGGGGGGACCTTGAGCAGTTCTTC; CDR3aa: CASSSSWGDLEQFF
abundance: .; v_gene: TRBV15; d_gene: TRBD1; j_gene: TRBJ1-1; CDR3nt: TGTGCCACCAGCAGCCGTCAACAGGGGGCTTTGAACACTGAAGCTTTCTTT; CDR3aa: CATSSRQQGALNTEAFF
abundance: .; v_gene: TRBV29-1; d_gene: .; j_gene: TRBJ1-2; CDR3nt: TGCAGCGTCGGCCTGACAGTGGGGTATGGCTACACCTTC; CDR3aa: CSVGLTVGYGYTF
abundance: .; v_gene: TRBV19; d_gene: .; j_gene: TRBJ1-2; CDR3nt: TGTGCCAGCCACAGGGTAAACTATGGCTACACCTTC; CDR3aa: CASHRVNYGYTF
abundance: .; v_gene: TRBV7-2; d_gene: .; j_gene: TRBJ2-1; CDR3nt: TGTGCCAGCAGCTCGGGAGTCTACAATGAGCAGTTCTTC; CDR3aa: CASSSGVYNEQFF
abundance: .; v_gene: TRBV27; d_gene: .; j_gene: TRBJ2-3; CDR3nt: TGTGCCAGTAGTATCGGAGATACGCAGTATTTT; CDR3aa: CASSIGDTQYF
abundance: .; v_gene: TRBV7-9; d_gene: .; j_gene: TRBJ1-1; CDR3nt: TGTGCCAGCAGCCGGAGACCTCAGGGATATGAAGCTTTCTTT; CDR3aa: CASSRRPQGYEAFF
abundance: .; v_gene: TRBV6-5; d_gene: TRBD1; j_gene: TRBJ1-6; CDR3nt: TGTGCCAGCAGTTACTCGTCAACAGGGGAGAATTCACCCCTCCACTTT; CDR3aa: CASSYSSTGENSPLHF
abundance: few; v_gene: TRBV14; d_gene: .; j_gene: TRBJ2-2; CDR3nt: TGTGCCAGCAGTCTGTACCCCGGCGGGGAGCTGTTTTTT; CDR3aa: CASSLYPGGELFF
abundance: .; v_gene: TRBV5-6; d_gene: .; j_gene: TRBJ2-1; CDR3nt: TGTGCCAGCACCAACTGGGGCGGCTCCTACAATGAGCAGTTCTTC; CDR3aa: CASTNWGGSYNEQFF
abundance: .; v_gene: TRBV19; d_gene: TRBD1; j_gene: TRBJ2-1; CDR3nt: TGTGCCAGTCAGGAGGGACAGGGGGCCCACGGTGAGCAGTTCTTC; CDR3aa: CASQEGQGAHGEQFF
abundance: .; v_gene: TRBV6-5; d_gene: TRBD1; j_gene: TRBJ2-1; CDR3nt: TGTGCCAGCAGCCGATTCAGGGGGCCTAATGAGCAGTTCTTC; CDR3aa: CASSRFRGPNEQFF
abundance: .; v_gene: TRBV15; d_gene: TRBD1; j_gene: TRBJ2-5; CDR3nt: TGTGCCACCACCGGACAGGGAGAAGAGACCCAGTACTTC; CDR3aa: CATTGQGEETQYF
abundance: once; v_gene: TRBV5-1; d_gene: .; j_gene: TRBJ2-1; CDR3nt: TGCGCCAGCAGCTGGACTGTTGGGGGGACTTCCAATGAGCAGTTCTTC; CDR3aa: CASSWTVGGTSNEQFF
abundance: .; v_gene: TRBV30; d_gene: TRBD1; j_gene: TRBJ2-5; CDR3nt: TGTGCCTGGAGTGAAAACAGGGGGAATAACCCTAGGATGACCCAGTACTTC; CDR3aa: CAWSENRGNNPRMTQYF
abundance: once; v_gene: TRBV9; d_gene: .; j_gene: TRBJ2-4; CDR3nt: TGTGCCAGCAGCGTAGCAACAGGGGCCAAAAACATTCAGTACTTC; CDR3aa: CASSVATGAKNIQYF
abundance: .; v_gene: TRBV7-3; d_gene: .; j_gene: TRBJ2-1; CDR3nt: TGTGCCAGCAGCGCGAGAGGGAATGAGCAGTTCTTC; CDR3aa: CASSARGNEQFF
abundance: .; v_gene: TRBV14; d_gene: .; j_gene: TRBJ2-7; CDR3nt: TGTGCCAGCAGCCAAGTCCGGGATTACGAGCAGTACTTC; CDR3aa: CASSQVRDYEQYF
abundance: .; v_gene: TRBV7-9; d_gene: .; j_gene: TRBJ2-3; CDR3nt: TGTGCCAGCAGCGTAAAGCGGGACATAACAGATACGCAGTATTTT; CDR3aa: CASSVKRDITDTQYF
abundance: .; v_gene: TRBV5-1; d_gene: TRBD1; j_gene: TRBJ1-4; CDR3nt: TGCGCCAGCAGCCTGACGACAGGGGGCTATGAAAAACTGTTTTTT; CDR3aa: CASSLTTGGYEKLFF
abundance: .; v_gene: TRBV5-1; d_gene: .; j_gene: TRBJ1-2; CDR3nt: TGCGCCAGCAGCTTGATATTGGGGGGTGACTACACCTTC; CDR3aa: CASSLILGGDYTF
abundance: once; v_gene: TRBV25-1; d_gene: TRBD2; j_gene: TRBJ2-5; CDR3nt: TGTGCCAGCAGTGAATACACTAGCGGAATCCAAGAGACCCAGTACTTC; CDR3aa: CASSEYTSGIQETQYF
abundance: once; v_gene: TRBV14; d_gene: .; j_gene: TRBJ1-1; CDR3nt: TGTGCCAGCAGCCAAGATTTCGGGGATTTAAAAGCTTTCTTT; CDR3aa: CASSQDFGDLKAFF
abundance: .; v_gene: TRBV4-1; d_gene: .; j_gene: TRBJ1-5; CDR3nt: TGCGCCAGCAGCCAAGAATCGACAGTACTAAATCAGCCCCAGCATTTT; CDR3aa: CASSQESTVLNQPQHF
abundance: .; v_gene: TRBV11-2; d_gene: TRBD1; j_gene: TRBJ1-1; CDR3nt: TGTGCCAGCAGCCTTCTGGGGGACAGACGAGAAGCTTTCTTT; CDR3aa: CASSLLGDRREAFF
abundance: .; v_gene: TRBV10-3; d_gene: TRBD2; j_gene: TRBJ2-3; CDR3nt: TGTGCCACCGGACTAGCGGGCACAGATACGCAGTATTTT; CDR3aa: CATGLAGTDTQYF
abundance: .; v_gene: TRBV30; d_gene: .; j_gene: TRBJ2-7; CDR3nt: TGTGCCTGGAGCCCCCCGTGGGGGGAAAGCTCCTACGAGCAGTACTTC; CDR3aa: CAWSPPWGESSYEQYF